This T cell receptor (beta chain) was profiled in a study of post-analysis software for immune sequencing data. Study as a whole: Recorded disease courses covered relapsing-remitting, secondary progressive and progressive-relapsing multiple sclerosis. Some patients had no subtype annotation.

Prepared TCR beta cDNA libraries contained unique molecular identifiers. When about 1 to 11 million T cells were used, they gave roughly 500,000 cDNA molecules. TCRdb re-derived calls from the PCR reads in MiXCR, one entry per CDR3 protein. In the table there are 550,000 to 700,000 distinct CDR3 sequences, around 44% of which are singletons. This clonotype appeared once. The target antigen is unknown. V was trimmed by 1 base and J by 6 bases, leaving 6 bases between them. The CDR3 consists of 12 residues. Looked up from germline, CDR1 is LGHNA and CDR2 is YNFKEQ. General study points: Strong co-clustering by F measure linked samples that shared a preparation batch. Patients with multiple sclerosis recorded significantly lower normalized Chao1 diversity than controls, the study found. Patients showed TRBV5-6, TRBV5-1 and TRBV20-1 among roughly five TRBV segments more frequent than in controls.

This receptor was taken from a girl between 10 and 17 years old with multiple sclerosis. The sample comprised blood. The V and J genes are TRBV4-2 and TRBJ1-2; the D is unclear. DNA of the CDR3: TGTGCCAGCAGCCAAGGGGCAGATGGCTACACCTTC. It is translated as CASSQGADGYTF.